These 20 T cell receptor beta chains originate from one sample sequenced in a study of T cell responses to AZD1222 COVID-19 vaccine. Produced via immunoSEQ multiplex PCR; TCRdb's table is partial and in-frame only. The profile shows about 130,000 clones, about 94% of them singletons. Sequenced here: peripheral blood, sampled on day 0 of AZD1222 vaccination. The origin of the receptors is an adult in good health.

The gene calls are TRBV2 and TRBJ1-2; D is ambiguous. Deletions cut 7 bases from V and 5 bases from J, with 8 bases between. There are 11 residues in the CDR3. Germline loops: CDR1 SNHLY, CDR2 FYNNEI. In DNA form, the CDR3 reads TGTGCCAGCACCTATGGATATGGCTACACCTTC. It specifies CASTYGYGYTF.

The V gene is TRBV6-5, the J gene TRBJ1-2; D not resolved. The CDR3 length is 11 residues. V dropped 8 bases and J dropped 4 bases, with 8 bases sitting between them. The germline V gene has CDR1 MNHEY and CDR2 SVGAGI. Here the CDR3 DNA reads TGTGCCAGCGTTTTAGGCTATGGCTACACCTTC. Translating it yields CASVLGYGYTF.

The chain couples TRBV28 to TRBJ1-2; no definite D call. Germline V lookup: CDR1 MDHEN, CDR2 SYDVKM. V lost 6 bases and J 2 bases, leaving 4 bases between the germline ends. The CDR3 consists of 11 residues. The CDR3 protein is CASRQNYGYTF. CDR3 bases: TGTGCCAGCAGACAGAACTATGGCTACACCTTC.

The chain joins TRBV11-2 to TRBJ1-2; maybe TRBD1 (6 bases). The CDR3 runs to 16 residues. The V and J ends lost 4 bases and 2 bases respectively, with 17 bases between them. CDR1 and CDR2 (germline): SGHAT, FQNNGV. CDR3 in DNA: TGTGCCAGCAGCTCCCCGCGGGTTACAGGGAACTATGGCTACACCTTC. Protein sequence: CASSSPRVTGNYGYTF.

This clone appeared once. V gene TRBV5-1 combines with J gene TRBJ1-2, with a tentative D call TRBD1 (6 bases). Germline V gene sequence: CDR1 SGHRS, CDR2 YFSETQ. This CDR3 contains 13 residues. V gave up 1 base and J gave up 8 bases, with 12 bases separating them. As DNA, the CDR3 is TGCGCCAGCAGCTTGACAGGGCGCTCGGGCTACACCTTC. Translating it yields CASSLTGRSGYTF.

The chain couples TRBV11-3 to TRBJ2-2, with D possibly matching TRBD2 (6 bases). Germline V CDR1 and CDR2: SGHNT, YENEEA. Trimming took 4 bases from V and 6 from J, leaving 12 bases between them. CDR3 length equals 14 residues. The CDR3 spells CASSSLATAGELFF. In DNA, the CDR3 is TGTGCCAGCAGCTCACTAGCTACGGCCGGGGAGCTGTTTTTT.

This clone is a singleton in its sample. The J gene is TRBJ2-5, the V gene TRBV11-3, with a tentative D call TRBD2 (6 bases). V gave up 6 bases and J gave up 5 bases, with 16 bases separating them. This CDR3 region has 14 residues. Germline loops: CDR1 SGHNT, CDR2 YENEEA. The CDR3 region is CASSPGPGGETQYF. The CDR3 DNA reads as TGTGCCAGCAGTCCCGGGCCTGGGGGGGAGACCCAGTACTTC.

V and J are TRBV2 and TRBJ2-2, with unresolved D. Germline CDR1 is SNHLY and CDR2 is FYNNEI. The CDR3 is 11 residues long. Deletions cut 6 bases from V and 9 bases from J, with 8 bases between. Written as DNA, the CDR3 is TGTGCCAGCAGGGATGGGTGGGAGCTGTTTTTT. Encoded protein: CASRDGWELFF.

V gene TRBV7-6 combines with J gene TRBJ1-4, with D possibly matching TRBD1 (6 bases). V shed 2 bases and J shed 10 bases, with 14 bases lying between them. Germline V CDR1 and CDR2: SGHVS, FNYEAQ. The CDR3 sequence is 14 residues long. The CDR3 is CASSLTIQGRKLFF. The CDR3 nucleotides read TGTGCCAGCAGCTTAACGATACAGGGTAGAAAACTGTTTTTT.

The gene calls are TRBV11-3 and TRBJ1-1; D is uncertain. V lost 2 bases, J lost 3 bases, and 16 bases lay in between. Germline V gene data show CDR1 as SGHNT and CDR2 as YENEEA. CDR3 length equals 16 residues. CDR3 loop: CASSLKARHLDTEAFF. CDR3 nucleotide sequence: TGTGCCAGCAGCTTAAAAGCCAGGCACCTGGACACTGAAGCTTTCTTT.

The J gene is TRBJ1-2, the V gene TRBV27; 7 bases match TRBD1. There are 15 residues in the CDR3. The V gene end was trimmed by 5 bases and the J gene end by 7 bases; junction bases not matched to a gene: 13. Germline CDR1 and CDR2: MNHEY and SMNVEV (reference sequence). CDR3 loop: CASSPRDSRTFGYTF. The CDR3 region has the DNA TGTGCCAGCAGTCCCCGGGACAGTCGCACGTTTGGCTACACCTTC.

The V gene is TRBV9, the J gene TRBJ2-1; 12 bases match TRBD2. CDR1 and CDR2 from the germline V gene are SGDLS and YYNGEE. The CDR3 covers 17 residues. With 1 base clipped from V and 8 bases from J, the junction kept 10 bases outside the gene matches. CDR3 DNA sequence: TGTGCCAGCAGCGTAAGGGCTAGCGGGAGGGCCTCTTATGAGCAGTTCTTC. Its translation is CASSVRASGRASYEQFF.

J is TRBJ1-3 and V is TRBV4-1, with D hard to call. The CDR3 spans 15 residues. V lost 1 base to trimming and J lost 4 bases, with 11 bases between them. From germline, CDR1 is MGHRA and CDR2 YSYEKL. The CDR3 DNA reads as TGCGCCAGCAGCCAAGGGTACCGCGGGGGAAACACCATATATTTT. It specifies CASSQGYRGGNTIYF.

V and J are TRBV6-5 and TRBJ1-4, with TRBD1 matching over 10 bases. CDR1 MNHEY and CDR2 SVGAGI come from the germline V gene. The CDR3 has 13 amino acids. V shed 6 bases and J 8 bases; nucleotides not matched to a gene: 3. The CDR3 DNA follows: TGTGCCAGCAGCAGGGACAGGGGAGAAAAACTGTTTTTT. This gives the protein CASSRDRGEKLFF.

The chain uses TRBV5-4 and TRBJ1-1; D not certain. Trimming left V 4 bases short and J 1 base short, with 8 bases between. Germline V gene data show CDR1 as SGHNT and CDR2 as YYREEE (reference sequence). This CDR3 region has 13 residues. The CDR3 DNA reads as TGTGCCAGCAGCAGAAGGACGAACACTGAAGCTTTCTTT. The encoded protein is CASSRRTNTEAFF.

The CDR3 DNA sequence: TGTGCCATCAGTCCCTTCAGGGGTGTACAAGAGACCCAGTACTTC. Its translation is CAISPFRGVQETQYF. The V gene is TRBV10-3, the J gene TRBJ2-5, with a possible D match to TRBD1 (6 bases). Germline assignment: CDR1 ENHRY and CDR2 SYGVKD. Trimming left V 5 bases short and J 2 bases short, with 15 bases between. The CDR3 length is 15 residues.

The chain carries TRBV3-1 (or the pseudogene TRBV3-2) and TRBJ1-2; D is unresolved. V was shortened by 1 base and J by 8 bases, with 14 bases between the two germline ends. The CDR3 is 14 amino acids. Germline lookup yields CDR1 LGHDT and CDR2 YNNKEL (reference sequence). The DNA of the CDR3 is TGTGCCAGCAGCCAAGGCAAGGGAGTTTGGGGCTACACCTTC. Its translation is CASSQGKGVWGYTF.

The CDR3 protein is CASSLGTGNEKLFF. In nucleotides, the CDR3 is TGTGCCAGCAGCTTGGGGACAGGGAATGAAAAACTGTTTTTT. The chain is built from TRBV5-4 and TRBJ1-4, with 8 nucleotides matching TRBD1. Germline CDR1 SGHNT, CDR2 YYREEE (reference sequence). The CDR3 has 14 amino acids. V dropped 0 bases and J dropped 5; count of bases not matched to a gene: 0.

The chain links TRBV30 to TRBJ2-3, with a tentative D call TRBD2 (5 bases). The CDR3 sequence is 14 residues long. V lost 5 bases to trimming and J lost 4 bases, with 16 bases between them. The V gene's germline CDR1 is GTSNPN and CDR2 SVGIG (reference sequence). CDR3 DNA: TGTGCCTGGGCCGTCTCGGGGTTCTCAGATACGCAGTATTTT. Its translation is CAWAVSGFSDTQYF.

The chain carries TRBV7-2 and TRBJ2-1; 9 nucleotides match TRBD2. The CDR3 covers 17 residues. Looked up from germline, CDR1 is SGHTA and CDR2 is FQGNSA. V was clipped by 2 bases and J by 6 bases; unmatched bases: 11. The CDR3 is CASSLIGVAGVGNEQFF. In DNA, the CDR3 is TGTGCCAGCAGCTTAATAGGGGTAGCGGGAGTAGGCAATGAGCAGTTCTTC.